This record covers a single T cell receptor (beta chain). Generated by immunoSEQ multiplex PCR, the TCRdb table keeps only in-frame clones and is missing some. The sample records tens of thousands of clones, around 87% being singletons. These data are taken from a study of blood T cell repertoires in COVID-19. The CDR3 covers 15 residues. The ends lost 6 bases at V and 2 bases at J; junction bases unmatched: 5. Sequencing was carried out using peripheral blood. V is TRBV6-7 and J is TRBJ2-5; TRBD2 matches at 11 bases. TRBV6-7 is treated as an ORF (open reading frame) with a function not yet certain. This clonotype originated in a man in his forties with COVID-19, enrolled during active disease. CDR3 region: CASRKLAGEQETQYF. The CDR3 nucleotides are TGTGCCAGCAGAAAACTAGCGGGGGAACAAGAGACCCAGTACTTC.